This note documents a single T cell receptor beta chain sequence. The junction had 7 bases not matched to a gene; V was cut back by 5 bases and J by 3 bases. The CDR3 consists of 15 residues. Germline assignment: CDR1 LNHDA and CDR2 SQIVND (reference sequence). The protocol was immunoSEQ multiplex PCR, while the TCRdb copy is restricted to in-frame clones and leaves out a portion. The sample holds about 45,000 clones, approximately 77% seen once. Treatment noted: preoperative locoregional IRX-2 cytokine immunotherapy. The data belong to a study of preoperative IRX-2 immunotherapy in early breast cancer.

The material was tumor tissue, obtained after IRX-2 immunotherapy. The chain joins TRBV19 to TRBJ2-7; 10 bases line up with TRBD1. The sequence came from a human donor with breast cancer. The CDR3 protein is CASSLVGTGDYEQYF. CDR3 in DNA: TGTGCCAGTAGTTTAGTCGGGACAGGGGACTACGAGCAGTACTTC.